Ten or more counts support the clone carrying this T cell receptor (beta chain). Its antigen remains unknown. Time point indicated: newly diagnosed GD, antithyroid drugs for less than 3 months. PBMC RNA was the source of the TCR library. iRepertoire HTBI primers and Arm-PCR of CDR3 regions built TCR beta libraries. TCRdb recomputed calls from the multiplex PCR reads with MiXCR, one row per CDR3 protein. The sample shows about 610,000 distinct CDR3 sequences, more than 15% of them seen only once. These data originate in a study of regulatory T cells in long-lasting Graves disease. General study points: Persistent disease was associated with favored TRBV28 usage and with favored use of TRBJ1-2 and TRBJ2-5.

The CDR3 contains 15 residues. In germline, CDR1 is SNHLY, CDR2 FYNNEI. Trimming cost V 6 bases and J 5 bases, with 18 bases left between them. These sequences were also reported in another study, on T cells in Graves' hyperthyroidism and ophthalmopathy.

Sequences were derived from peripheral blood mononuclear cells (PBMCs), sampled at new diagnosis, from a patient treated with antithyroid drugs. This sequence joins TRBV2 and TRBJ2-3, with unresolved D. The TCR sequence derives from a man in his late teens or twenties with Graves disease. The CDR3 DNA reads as TGTGCCAGCAGGAAGTTGACCCGGGTCAGAGATACGCAGTATTTT. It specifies CASRKLTRVRDTQYF.